The rows below give T cell receptor beta chains drawn from one sample of a study of blood T cell repertoires in COVID-19. TCRdb keeps only in-frame clones here, not all; method: immunoSEQ multiplex PCR. The table lists roughly 230,000 clones, roughly 80% of them singletons. Sequenced input: peripheral blood. All receptors derive from a man in his fifties with active or convalescent COVID-19. Each CDR3 is given with its conserved first and last residue. A D gene is named only where the DNA matches it firmly. The listing skips clone size in some rows; elsewhere it reads once, few, many or a size class.

TGTGCCAGCAGCTCTCTAGGGACAGGGGAGACTAACTATGGCTACACCTTC CASSSLGTGETNYGYTF TRBD1 TRBV27 - TRBJ1-2
TGTGCCAGCATGCAACAGGGGGCGTACACTGAAGCTTTCTTT CASMQQGAYTEAFF TRBD1 TRBV2 - TRBJ1-1
TGTGCCAGTAGTCCACAGGGACAGATTAATTCACCCCTCCACTTT CASSPQGQINSPLHF TRBD1 TRBV19 few TRBJ1-6
TGTGCCAGCAGTGCTGACAGATCCCCGCCTGAAGCTTTCTTT CASSADRSPPEAFF - TRBV2 - TRBJ1-1
TGCGCCAGCAGCCATAACACAGGCTACGAGCAGTACTTC CASSHNTGYEQYF - TRBV4-1 - TRBJ2-7
TGCGCCAGCAGCTACCAGGGGTCTGACACTGAAGCTTTCTTT CASSYQGSDTEAFF - TRBV5-1 - TRBJ1-1
TGTGCCAGCAGTTACTCGCCCAGCGGGGGGGCGGATACGCAGTATTTT CASSYSPSGGADTQYF TRBD2 TRBV6-5 - TRBJ2-3
TGTGCCAGCTCACCAAGTCAGGGGCCCCGCAATGAGCAGTTCTTC CASSPSQGPRNEQFF - TRBV18 - TRBJ2-1
TGCGCCAGCAGCCAAGCAGAGGCGGACGAGCAGTACTTC CASSQAEADEQYF - TRBV4-3 - TRBJ2-7
TGTGCCTGGAGTCAGGTCACTGAAGCTTTCTTT CAWSQVTEAFF - TRBV30 - TRBJ1-1
TGTGCCAGCAGCTTAGCGCGGGGGAAAGAGACCCAGTACTTC CASSLARGKETQYF TRBD2 TRBV7-8 - TRBJ2-5
TGTGCCAGCAGTGAAGAAGGGGCTAAGAACACTGAAGCTTTCTTT CASSEEGAKNTEAFF - TRBV2 - TRBJ1-1
TGTGCCAGCAGATATAATGAAAAACTGTTTTTT CASRYNEKLFF - TRBV27 - TRBJ1-4
TGTGCCAGCAGGGACAGGGGGCAAGAGACCCAGTACTTC CASRDRGQETQYF TRBD1 TRBV2 once TRBJ2-5
TGTGCCAGCAGCTTAGGGCAACCTAACACTGAAGCTTTCTTT CASSLGQPNTEAFF - TRBV7-2 - TRBJ1-1
TGTGCCAGCAGTTACTCCCTCCTCGTGGGCGGCTACACCTTC CASSYSLLVGGYTF - TRBV6-5 - TRBJ1-2
TGTGCCAGCAGTTCCCCGGGACAGAATGGCTACACCTTC CASSSPGQNGYTF TRBD1 TRBV7-2 - TRBJ1-2
TGTGCCAGCAGCTTAGCTGGACACGATGGCTACACCTTC CASSLAGHDGYTF - TRBV7-9 - TRBJ1-2
TGTGCCAGCAGGTCGACAGGGCTAATCTATGGCTACACCTTC CASRSTGLIYGYTF TRBD1 TRBV27 - TRBJ1-2
TGTGCCAGCAGTTTTCGGGGGGAGATAGTAGCTTTCTTT CASSFRGEIVAFF - TRBV27 medium-sized TRBJ1-1